The source of this TCR beta chain is a study of cytotoxic CD8 clonotypes in ibrutinib-treated CLL (dated by TCRdb to the early 2020s). Study-level background: The cohort was composed of ten to eleven relapsed/refractory and about 16 treatment-naive patients; IGHV unmutated status was identified in around 17 patients. Responses were partial in around 24 patients and complete in 2; after median 68 months follow-up, roughly 15 stayed in remission and 12 progressed. Of the 86 participants in the trial, approximately 25 had longitudinal samples available. Cryopreserved peripheral blood mononuclear cells were collected at three points: before therapy, at response, and at either sustained remission or disease progression. Every sample from remission and from progressive disease was obtained while the patients were still on ibrutinib. Response samples were taken after a median of approximately 13 months on treatment, ranging from about 6 to 40 months. On average, each sample had approximately 260,000 productive templates and tens of thousands of productive rearrangements.

Each clonotype received, on average, 10x coverage in deep resolution sequencing performed on a MiSeq, where the target depth lay between 1 in 1 million and 1 in 200,000 T cells. TCR beta libraries were generated with the immunoSEQ hsTCRB Kit. As for how the authors treated the data: ImmunoSEQ Data Assistant and ImmunoSEQ Analyzer were used for data analysis, and V, D and J genes were assigned according to IMGT definitions. Clonality, which ranges from 0 to 1, was calculated by subtracting the normalized Shannon entropy of productive rearrangement frequencies from one. Only overrepresented clonotypes making up at least 0.05% of each patient's repertoire were included in the public clonotype analysis. Thirteen repertoires from age-matched healthy donors, obtained from immuneACCESS, served as clonality controls. TCRdb mirrors the immuneACCESS table, restricted to in-frame sequences. Some clones are absent from its copies; in checked studies, under half trace to an unresolved V gene, and the reason for the others is unknown. The V and J calls and clone size are taken from that table; D and trimming were inferred from the DNA. Here the sample has tens of thousands of clones; roughly two thirds occur a single time. The ten largest make up 10% to 15% of the sample.

Looking up the germline V gene yields CDR1 ENHRY and CDR2 SYGVKD. Trimming takes 4 bases off V and 5 bases off J; junction bases not matched to a gene: 11. From cysteine to phenylalanine, the CDR3 is 16 amino acids long. The sequence is cut down to CDR3 DNA, 48 bases in frame from base 1. This clone was seen more than once but under ten times. Its binding antigen is unknown. No much larger clone is present one base from it, and per-base qualities are unavailable. The full study reports these points: Baseline clonality exceeded that of age-matched healthy donors and correlated strongly with circulating CD8+ T-cell counts. Lymph node repertoires were not examined, and the timing of sampling was not matched between patients in sustained remission and those whose disease progressed. Public clonotypes were found to be uncommon and were observed to contract or remain stable during treatment; the increase in clonality was shown to reflect expansion of private clonotypes at ibrutinib response. Clonality rose at ibrutinib response, remained stable during sustained remission, and dropped back toward baseline at progression.

Taken with the paper, the label for time point translates to: 12 months on ibrutinib. For TCR beta library preparation, around 2.1 micrograms of genomic DNA were extracted from the cryopreserved PBMCs. Longitudinal blood samples from CLL patients on ibrutinib monotherapy were analyzed using high-throughput TCR beta sequencing. Patients were enrolled in a phase 2 open-label single-center ibrutinib monotherapy trial. The sample consisted of PBMCs, taken after 12 months of ibrutinib treatment. This receptor chain uses TRBV10-3 and TRBJ1-5, with 7 bases in between that match TRBD1. The sequence was collected from a human donor with chronic lymphocytic leukemia. The DNA sequence is TGTGCCATCAGTGCAAATCCATCAGGGGGGGATCAGCCCCAGCATTTT. It translates to CAISANPSGGDQPQHF.